This passage covers 27 T cell receptor beta chains from one sample sequenced in a study of sequential checkpoint blockade in melanoma. Libraries were prepared by immunoSEQ multiplex PCR; TCRdb keeps only in-frame clonotypes and omits some of them. This table has under 25,000 clones, around 75% appearing once. The treatment is: randomized to nivolumab then ipilimumab (arm A) or the reverse (arm B). This sample comprised CD8+ T cells sorted from blood (inferred from file names), obtained from a patient given nivolumab and ipilimumab in sequence. The receptors were sampled from a human donor with melanoma.

The chain has TRBV19 and TRBJ2-7; 9 bases fit TRBD2. This CDR3 comprises 13 residues. The germline CDR1 and CDR2 sequences are LNHDA and SQIVND (reference sequence). The ends lost 4 bases at V and 6 bases at J; junction bases unmatched: 4. The CDR3 DNA reads TGTGCCAGTAGTAAAGCGGGAGGCCTCGAGCAGTACTTC. It encodes CASSKAGGLEQYF.

V gene TRBV28 combines with J gene TRBJ1-4; 7 positions agree with TRBD1. This CDR3 has 17 amino acids. Germline V gene sequence: CDR1 MDHEN, CDR2 SYDVKM. Losses at the gene ends were 1 base for V and 7 bases for J; bases not matched to a gene: 12. The CDR3 nucleotides read TGTGCCAGCAGTTTATCTCTGGGAGACAGGGTGGGTGAAAAACTGTTTTTT. Amino acid sequence: CASSLSLGDRVGEKLFF.

The V call is TRBV27, the J call TRBJ1-5, with a weak D call TRBD1 (5 bases). V was shortened by 1 base and J by 5 bases, with 9 bases between the two germline ends. The CDR3 totals 14 residues. Germline assignment: CDR1 MNHEY and CDR2 SMNVEV (reference sequence). The CDR3 DNA reads TGTGCCAGCAGTTTATTCGGGGGGGATCAGCCCCAGCATTTT. It is translated as CASSLFGGDQPQHF.

J is TRBJ2-7 and V is TRBV28, with D uncertain. Germline-derived CDR1 and CDR2 are MDHEN and SYDVKM. Trimming left V 7 bases short and J 3 bases short, with 7 bases between. The CDR3 is 11 residues long. The CDR3 coding sequence is TGTGCCAGCACGAACGGCTACGAGCAGTACTTC. Amino acids: CASTNGYEQYF.

This clone was seen just once. The CDR3 sequence: CASSYAGAEGYTF. CDR3 DNA: TGTGCCAGCAGTTACGCAGGGGCGGAAGGCTACACCTTC. This chain links TRBV6-5 with TRBJ1-2; TRBD1 might be the D (6 bases). Per the germline V gene, CDR1 is MNHEY and CDR2 is SVGAGI. V was trimmed by 2 bases and J by 8 bases, leaving 12 bases between them. The CDR3 totals 13 residues.

This clone was seen a handful of times. The J gene is TRBJ2-7, the V gene TRBV23-1; a possible D gene is TRBD1 (5 bases). TRBV23-1 is designated an ORF whose function remains uncertain. V was cut by 3 bases and J by 2 bases, with 11 bases left in between. The CDR3 totals 14 residues. CDR3 region: CASSHPRVTYEQYF. CDR3 sequence (DNA): TGCGCCAGCAGTCACCCCAGGGTAACCTACGAGCAGTACTTC.

This chain joins TRBV29-1 and TRBJ1-2; 10 nucleotides align to TRBD1. The V and J ends lost 1 base and 6 bases, in that order; junction bases with no gene match: 5. CDR1 is SQVTM and CDR2 is ANQGSEA in the germline V gene. This CDR3 comprises 14 residues. Here the CDR3 reads CSVEGDRGSHGYTF. CDR3 DNA sequence: TGCAGCGTTGAAGGGGACAGGGGTTCGCATGGCTACACCTTC.

V usage is TRBV5-4 and J usage is TRBJ2-1, with TRBD1 matching over 7 bases. CDR1 is SGHNT, CDR2 YYREEE, per germline (reference sequence). The CDR3 is 15 residues long. The V and J ends lost 5 bases and 7 bases, in that order; junction bases with no gene match: 12. CDR3 sequence reads: CASRITGQKMNEQFF. The CDR3 DNA sequence: TGTGCCAGCAGAATCACGGGACAGAAAATGAATGAGCAGTTCTTC. The full variable domain, completed using reference TRBV5-4 and TRBJ2-1, is ETGVTQSPTHLIKTRGQQVTLRCSSQSGHNTVSWYQQALGQGPQFIFQYYREEENGRGNFPPRFSGLQFPNYSSELNVNALELDDSALYLCASRITGQKMNEQFFGPGTRLTVL.

This chain links TRBV6-5 with TRBJ2-7; 8 bases fit TRBD1. V lost 5 bases and J lost 3; bases outside the gene matches: 6. The CDR3 is 14 amino acids. CDR1 is MNHEY, CDR2 SVGAGI, per germline. For the CDR3, the DNA is TGTGCCAGCAGTCCCGCCGGGACAGGCTACGAGCAGTACTTC. Translation gives CASSPAGTGYEQYF.

This chain uses TRBV9 with TRBJ1-2, with 9 bases aligning to TRBD1. After removal of 2 bases from V and 7 bases from J, the junction contained 9 bases not matched to a gene. CDR3 length: 15 amino acids. CDR1 is SGDLS, CDR2 YYNGEE, per germline. In DNA form, the CDR3 reads TGTGCCAGCAGCGTTCCGGGACAGGGTTTTTCTGGCTACACCTTC. Amino acids: CASSVPGQGFSGYTF.

V gene TRBV28 combines with J gene TRBJ2-7; D unclear. V was cut by 3 bases and J by 0 bases, with 3 bases left in between. This CDR3 has 12 amino acids. In germline, CDR1 is MDHEN, CDR2 SYDVKM. CDR3 in DNA: TGTGCCAGCAGTTTTATCTCCTACGAGCAGTACTTC. It is translated as CASSFISYEQYF.

The CDR3: CASSQYRELRNYEQYF. The CDR3 DNA follows: TGTGCCAGCAGTCAGTACAGGGAGTTGAGGAACTACGAGCAGTACTTC. The chain recombines TRBV28 with TRBJ2-7; possibly TRBD1 for D (6 bases). CDR1 is MDHEN and CDR2 is SYDVKM in the germline V gene. The CDR3 is made up of 16 amino acids. V was shortened by 5 bases and J by 3 bases, with 20 bases between the two germline ends.

This chain joins TRBV5-1 and TRBJ2-7, with 8 bases aligning to TRBD2. J gave up 4 bases and V 4 bases, and 7 bases lay outside the gene matches. Germline V gives CDR1 SGHRS, CDR2 YFSETQ. CDR3 length equals 14 residues. CDR3 sequence: CASSTRGGTYEQYF. The CDR3 DNA reads TGCGCCAGCAGCACCCGGGGGGGTACGTACGAGCAGTACTTC. The entire variable domain, with the rest obtained from reference TRBV5-1 and TRBJ2-7, is as follows: KAGVTQTPRYLIKTRGQQVTLSCSPISGHRSVSWYQQTPGQGLQFLFEYFSETQRNKGNFPGRFSGRQFSNSRSEMNVSTLELGDSALYLCASSTRGGTYEQYFGPGTRLTVT.

The rearrangement joins TRBV7-9 to TRBJ2-7; tentatively, D is TRBD1 (6 bases). This CDR3 region has 15 residues. Trimming shortened V by 4 bases and J by 2 bases, and 15 bases separated the two germline ends. Looked up from germline, CDR1 is SEHNR and CDR2 is FQNEAQ (reference sequence). The CDR3 nucleotides are TGTGCCAGCAGCTCCTCGACAGGCGCTACCTACGAGCAGTACTTC. This translates into CASSSSTGATYEQYF.

In DNA form, the CDR3 reads TGTGCCAGCAGTTCTAGACTAGCGGACTATCCCTCCTACGAGCAGTACTTC. Protein sequence: CASSSRLADYPSYEQYF. The J gene is TRBJ2-7, the V gene TRBV28; 9 bases map to TRBD2. The CDR3 has 17 amino acids. J lost 0 bases, V lost 4 bases, and 10 bases had no gene match. Looked up from germline, CDR1 is MDHEN and CDR2 is SYDVKM.

The chain links TRBV7-9 to TRBJ2-5; 7 bases are shared with TRBD1. The DNA end is a closer match to TRBJ2-7, so the J assignment may be wrong. CDR3 length: 15 residues. Germline-derived CDR1 and CDR2 are SEHNR and FQNEAQ (reference sequence). CDR3 nucleotides: TGTGCCAGCAGCTTAGCGCAGGGACAGACCTACGAGCAGTACTTC. The encoded protein is CASSLAQGQTYEQYF.

V gene TRBV7-9 combines with J gene TRBJ1-1; D remains ambiguous. CDR1 and CDR2 from the germline V gene are SEHNR and FQNEAQ (reference sequence). This CDR3 is 16 amino acids long. Between the trimmed V and J ends, which lost 5 bases and 3 bases, there was a span of 19 bases. The DNA of the CDR3 is TGTGCCAGCAGCGAAAAGGAGCGGGTTGTGGACACTGAAGCTTTCTTT. Translated: CASSEKERVVDTEAFF.

The chain has TRBV27 and TRBJ2-7; 8 bases agree with TRBD1. Germline V CDR1 and CDR2: MNHEY, SMNVEV (reference sequence). The CDR3 extends over 17 amino acids. V shed 9 bases, J shed 0 bases, and the junction held 16 bases outside the gene matches. The DNA of the CDR3 is TGTGCCAGTCAGACTTCCTCGACAGGGGACATCTCCTACGAGCAGTACTTC. Its protein product is CASQTSSTGDISYEQYF.

CDR3 nucleotide sequence: TGTGCCAGCAGTTTGCATGGGCAGGGAACTCAGCCCCAGCATTTT. It yields the protein CASSLHGQGTQPQHF. This sequence joins TRBV28 and TRBJ1-5; tentative D call: TRBD1 (5 bases). Germline loops: CDR1 MDHEN, CDR2 SYDVKM. V shed 3 bases and J shed 6 bases, with 15 bases lying between them. The CDR3 extends over 15 amino acids.

The chain has TRBV2 and TRBJ1-1; D is ambiguous. The CDR3 has 16 amino acids. V lost 5 bases, J lost 1 base, and 17 bases lay in between. Germline V lookup: CDR1 SNHLY, CDR2 FYNNEI. The CDR3 DNA is TGTGCCAGCAGTCTCCAGGATCCGCGGGAGAACACTGAAGCTTTCTTT. Its protein is CASSLQDPRENTEAFF.

This sequence joins TRBV4-1 and TRBJ1-4; no definite D call. Looked up from germline, CDR1 is MGHRA and CDR2 is YSYEKL. The CDR3 runs to 17 residues. V lost 0 bases and J lost 4, with 15 bases in between. This CDR3 is CASSQDAEVSGNEKLFF. CDR3 nucleotides: TGCGCCAGCAGCCAAGACGCAGAGGTATCGGGTAATGAAAAACTGTTTTTT.

The chain joins TRBV19 to TRBJ1-1, with D uncertain. Trimming took 0 bases from V and 1 from J, leaving 9 bases between them. This CDR3 comprises 15 residues. Germline V gene sequence: CDR1 LNHDA, CDR2 SQIVND (reference sequence). CDR3 sequence reads: CASSIDPAGNTEAFF. Here the CDR3 DNA reads TGTGCCAGTAGTATAGATCCGGCAGGGAACACTGAAGCTTTCTTT.

The V gene is TRBV2, the J gene TRBJ1-1; 12 bases line up with TRBD1. V was clipped by 7 bases and J by 4 bases; unmatched bases: 7. This CDR3 contains 15 residues. Germline V gene sequence: CDR1 SNHLY, CDR2 FYNNEI. Here the CDR3 reads CASTVGDRGLTEAFF. In DNA form, the CDR3 reads TGTGCCAGCACGGTGGGGGACAGGGGGCTCACTGAAGCTTTCTTT.

This clone was recorded only once. Here the CDR3 reads CASSQPGLRYSPLHF. The CDR3 DNA sequence: TGTGCCAGCAGTCAACCGGGACTGAGGTATTCACCCCTCCACTTT. The chain uses TRBV27 and TRBJ1-6, with D maybe TRBD1 (5 bases). The ends were cut back, 5 bases at V and 8 bases at J, with 16 bases in the middle. Germline loops: CDR1 MNHEY, CDR2 SMNVEV (reference sequence). The CDR3 contains 15 residues.

This chain links TRBV28 with TRBJ1-1; D gene uncertain. Germline CDR1 and CDR2: MDHEN and SYDVKM. CDR3 size: 14 residues. V shed 2 bases and J shed 5 bases, with 12 bases lying between them. This chain's CDR3 is CASSLPSRHTEAFF. CDR3 in DNA: TGTGCCAGCAGTTTACCCAGCAGGCATACTGAAGCTTTCTTT. The entire variable domain, with the rest obtained from reference TRBV28 and TRBJ1-1, is as follows: DVKVTQSSRYLVKRTGEKVFLECVQDMDHENMFWYRQDPGLGLRLIYFSYDVKMKEKGDIPEGYSVSREKKERFSLILESASTNQTSMYLCASSLPSRHTEAFFGQGTRLTVV.

The rearrangement links TRBV6-6 to TRBJ1-5; D remains unclear. This CDR3 comprises 14 residues. Germline loops: CDR1 MNHNY, CDR2 SVGAGI (reference sequence). V was cut by 8 bases and J by 5 bases, with 16 bases left in between. Here the CDR3 reads CASVEEGNDQPQHF. CDR3 bases: TGTGCCAGCGTTGAGGAAGGAAATGATCAGCCCCAGCATTTT.

V and J are TRBV19 and TRBJ1-4, with D perhaps matching TRBD1 (5 bases). CDR1 LNHDA and CDR2 SQIVND come from the germline V gene (reference sequence). Trimming took 8 bases from V and 7 from J, leaving 17 bases between them. CDR3 length: 14 residues. The CDR3 DNA reads as TGTGCCAGTGCTCCGAGGGGAGGGAGTGAAAAACTGTTTTTT. Residues: CASAPRGGSEKLFF.